This T cell receptor (beta chain) was profiled in a study of CD8+ T cells in alopecia areata (dated by TCRdb to about 2018). A note on the overall study: Treated patients were enrolled in an open-label pilot trial of oral tofacitinib, 5 to 10 mg twice daily, for moderate-to-severe alopecia areata. Tofacitinib was given for 6 to 18 months, followed by 6 months of follow-up off drug to assess delayed response and recurrence. In both human patients and the C3H/HeJ mouse model, the study applied high-throughput TCRbeta sequencing to look at T cell clonal expansion in alopecia areata. Scalp tissue and sorted CD4+ and CD8+ peripheral blood T cells from patchy and totalis/universalis alopecia areata patients and from healthy controls were covered by human TCRbeta sequencing. Patients on tofacitinib were biopsied at baseline and after 4 and 24 weeks of treatment, and several of the patients also had a later scalp biopsy. Scalp clonality was compared across normal scalp (n=4), patchy alopecia areata scalp (n=8), and alopecia totalis/universalis scalp (n=8). RNA was obtained with the PAXgene miRNA kit for fixed scalp, the miRNeasy kit for PBMCs, and the RNeasy kit for mouse skin. TCRbeta CDR3 regions were amplified by immunoSEQ multiplex PCR with 35 Vbeta forward and 13 Jbeta reverse primers. The research as a whole found: Compared with mice, TCR sequences shared between patients were less clear, possibly partly because of HLA diversity across the patient population. Unlike mouse skin, which is dominated by gammadelta T cells, normal human skin has resident alphabeta T cells that are also sequenced, and this complicates analysis of the scalp TCR repertoire. Lesional scalp, especially in alopecia totalis/universalis, showed higher clonality and more expanded CD8+ clones than normal scalp, suggesting antigenic drive.

The time point label here, explained by the study, means: baseline before oral tofacitinib. Lesional scalp punch biopsies and peripheral blood were collected from alopecia areata patients. PBMCs were isolated by density centrifugation and stained for CD3, CD4 and CD8, after which CD4+ and CD8+ T cells were sorted on a FACSAria. The germline V gene supplies CDR1 SNHLY and CDR2 FYNNEI. Germline trimming amounts to 4 bases on V and 5 bases on J, with 7 as the count of junction bases outside the gene matches. Its CDR3 holds 15 amino acids, cysteine through phenylalanine. Of the read, only the CDR3 DNA is kept; its 45 bases are in frame from base 1. Libraries were constructed by the immunoSEQ multiplex PCR assay. For TCR sequencing, RNA was extracted from every sample and reverse transcribed into cDNA to serve as template. SuperScript III was used for first-strand cDNA synthesis, primed with a 2:1 mix of oligo-dT and random hexamers. Amplification bias was assessed with a synthetic immune receptor repertoire, and residual bias was removed computationally. The paper's data handling went like this. After raw reads were preprocessed to remove errors, the CDR3 was defined following IMGT conventions as running from the conserved cysteine to phenylalanine. Clonality was computed by normalizing Shannon entropy by log2 of the number of productive unique TCRs and subtracting the result from 1. CD4 or CD8 identity of scalp clones was inferred by cross-referencing scalp TCRbeta sequences with sorted blood CD4 and CD8 repertoires. TCRdb mirrors the immuneACCESS table, restricted to in-frame sequences. Some clones are absent from its copies; in checked studies, under half trace to an unresolved V gene, and the reason for the others is unknown. That table gives V, J and clone size, and the DNA gave D and trimming. Across this sample there are under 250,000 clones, with more than 45% seen only once. 0.45% of the sample rests with the top ten.

A remark on this clone: It lacks a known antigen. There are no base qualities to consult, and no much larger clone falls within one base.

The rearranged segments are TRBV2 and TRBJ2-5, and TRBD1 aligns with 10 junction nucleotides. This TCR was recovered from a human donor with alopecia areata. Sequencing used CD4+ T cells sorted from blood, obtained at week 0. The nucleotide sequence is given as TGTGCCAGCAGTGCCCCCGGGACAGGGGAGGAGACCCAGTACTTC. Its protein is CASSAPGTGEETQYF.